Shown below are 8 T cell receptor beta chains from a single sample sequenced in a study of EBV T-cell therapy then PD-1 blockade in nasopharyngeal carcinoma (dated by TCRdb to 2020 to 2022). Library construction relied on the immunoSEQ multiplex PCR assay. The source is immuneACCESS, and TCRdb retained only in-frame sequences with V and J called. Part of the clones is not carried over; for the studies checked, unresolved V genes explain less than half of this, and the remainder is unexplained. Present in this sample are 20,000 or so clones, under 90% of which were seen just once. Roughly 30% of the sample lies in the top ten. Their cognate antigens are unknown. The sample's time point, from its label and the paper: 266 days after commencement of treatment, after nivolumab therapy. The intended sense of this specimen's treatment or condition label: AdE1-LMPpoly-expanded autologous EBV-specific T-cell therapy followed by anti-PD-1 nivolumab.

Sequences were derived from CD8+ T cells from blood, sampled at roughly day 280 from a patient whose treatment included autologous EBV-specific T cells and nivolumab. All receptors derive from a man between 35 and 55 years old with nasopharyngeal carcinoma.

The V and J genes are TRBV6-2 or TRBV6-3 and TRBJ2-6; the D is unclear. From germline, CDR1 is MNHEY and CDR2 SVGEGT. V dropped 6 bases and J dropped 0 bases, with 9 bases sitting between them. CDR3 length: 15 amino acids. The CDR3: CASSPTSSGANVLTF. The CDR3 DNA sequence: TGTGCCAGCAGCCCTACCTCCTCTGGGGCCAACGTCCTGACTTTC.

The chain carries TRBV5-6 and TRBJ2-2; D is undetermined. Germline CDR1 SGHDT, CDR2 YYEEEE. Trimming took 4 bases from V and 6 from J, leaving 7 bases between them. This CDR3 comprises 12 residues. The CDR3 sequence: CASSEGPGELFF. As DNA, the CDR3 is TGTGCCAGCAGCGAAGGGCCCGGGGAGCTGTTTTTT. The variable domain in full, with the rest retrieved from reference TRBV5-6 and TRBJ2-2, is DAGVTQSPTHLIKTRGQQVTLRCSPKSGHDTVSWYQQALGQGPQFIFQYYEEEERQRGNFPDRFSGHQFPNYSSELNVNALLLGDSALYLCASSEGPGELFFGEGSRLTVL.

This chain joins TRBV9 and TRBJ1-2; perhaps TRBD1 as D (5 bases). This CDR3 is 14 amino acids long. Germline V CDR1 and CDR2: SGDLS, YYNGEE. V lost 3 bases, J lost 4 bases, and 13 bases lay in between. CDR3 in DNA: TGTGCCAGCAGCGCCGACAGAATCACCTATGGCTACACCTTC. This sequence encodes CASSADRITYGYTF.

The J gene is TRBJ2-7, the V gene TRBV4-1; D is perhaps TRBD1 or TRBD2 (5 bases each). Germline CDR1 MGHRA, CDR2 YSYEKL. This CDR3 has 14 residues. The V end was cut by 1 base, the J end by 6 bases, with 13 bases between. The CDR3 coding sequence is TGCGCCAGCAGCCAAGGGTCAGGGAGCAGCGAGCAGTACTTC. Residues: CASSQGSGSSEQYF.

The table lists this clone with a count of one. The chain is built from TRBV7-3 and TRBJ1-2, with D maybe TRBD1 (6 bases). Trimming stripped 2 bases from V and 0 bases from J, with 10 bases between. Germline loops: CDR1 SGHTA, CDR2 FQGTGA. CDR3 length: 15 amino acids. CDR3 sequence: CASSLGTGPNYGYTF. For the CDR3, the DNA is TGTGCCAGCAGCTTAGGTACAGGGCCTAACTATGGCTACACCTTC.

The genes are TRBV19 and TRBJ2-3, with D perhaps TRBD1 (5 bases). V lost 7 bases and J lost 2, with 16 bases in between. The CDR3 loop spans 15 amino acids. From germline, CDR1 is LNHDA and CDR2 SQIVND (reference sequence). CDR3 in amino acids: CASIQGPSNTDTQYF. CDR3 DNA: TGTGCCAGTATTCAGGGCCCATCAAACACAGATACGCAGTATTTT. Full variable domain (outside the CDR3, taken from reference TRBV19 and TRBJ2-3): DGGITQSPKYLFRKEGQNVTLSCEQNLNHDAMYWYRQDPGQGLRLIYYSQIVNDFQKGDIAEGYSVSREKKESFPLTVTSAQKNPTAFYLCASIQGPSNTDTQYFGPGTRLTVL.

The CDR3 protein is CSVGPELRQTNTEAFF. CDR3 DNA: TGCAGCGTTGGTCCGGAGCTAAGACAGACCAACACTGAAGCTTTCTTT. The J gene is TRBJ1-1, the V gene TRBV29-1; D may be TRBD1 (5 bases). Looked up from germline, CDR1 is SQVTM and CDR2 is ANQGSEA. The CDR3 loop spans 16 amino acids. Trimming stripped 4 bases from V and 2 bases from J, with 20 bases between.

This clone has more than one count but fewer than ten. The V and J genes are TRBV9 and TRBJ2-1, with D possibly TRBD2 on 7 matching bases. Germline values: CDR1 SGDLS, CDR2 YYNGEE. V was trimmed by 4 bases and J by 0 bases, leaving 14 bases between them. The CDR3 spans 16 residues. The CDR3 loop is CASSWGGPSSYNEQFF. The DNA of the CDR3 is TGTGCCAGCAGCTGGGGGGGGCCCAGCTCCTACAATGAGCAGTTCTTC.